This T cell receptor (beta chain) was sequenced in a study of blood T cells in healthy people across ages. The second PCR ran roughly 6 to 11 cycles with a sample-barcoded 5' primer and J-beta primers. One entry per CDR3 protein, called by TCRdb with MiXCR from the 5' RACE reads. The table includes 1,300,000 or so distinct CDR3 sequences, approximately 59% detected once. Comment on this clonotype: Its antigen is not identified.

Study conclusions and caveats: Bulk PBMC profiling left naive and antigen-experienced comparisons inconclusive. Significant beta diversity loss was already apparent by age approximately 38, declining roughly linearly. Estimates of diversity drawn from one million T cells were considered underestimates.

This clonotype was sampled from a man in his late teens or twenties in good health. Sequencing was performed on blood.

The CDR3 coding sequence is TGTGCCAGCAGCGAGGACAGGGGAGATGAAAAACTGTTTTTT. Translated: CASSEDRGDEKLFF. The chain links TRBV7-9 to TRBJ1-4, with 9 bases aligning to TRBD1. The CDR3 runs to 14 residues. The V gene end was trimmed by 5 bases and the J gene end by 6 bases; junction bases not matched to a gene: 4. The germline CDR1 and CDR2 sequences are SEHNR and FQNEAQ (reference sequence).